This T cell receptor beta chain was recovered during a study of identical twins. Study-level findings and limits: Abundant cord blood beta clonotypes carried fewer insertions; memory repertoires showed none. In drawing conclusions, the study used cross-sectional statistical analysis and did not follow the same donors. Weaker excess twin sharing was seen among beta out-of-frame sequences. Out-of-frame alpha sequences that twins shared showed excess low generation probability.

Details on this clonotype: Its cognate antigen is unknown. A single base separates this from a much larger clone, so it may be a read error.

The CDR3 sequence is 15 residues long. The germline V gene has CDR1 LNHNV and CDR2 YYDKDF (reference sequence). The germline V and J ends were trimmed by 0 bases and 2 bases, with 7 bases remaining between them. TCRdb reprocessed the 5' RACE reads via MiXCR and lists one record per CDR3 protein. The repertoire has about 530,000 distinct CDR3 sequences, about a fifth of them found once; the top ten carry 0.4% to 0.6%. This same sample was also part of a study on yellow fever vaccine responses in identical twins.

The material sequenced was CD4+ T cells sorted from blood. The receptor was derived from a woman aged 18-29 years in good health. The chain links TRBV15 to TRBJ2-2; D remains ambiguous. In DNA, the CDR3 is TGTGCCACCAGCAGAGATTCCAGCAACACCGGGGAGCTGTTTTTT. Protein: CATSRDSSNTGELFF.